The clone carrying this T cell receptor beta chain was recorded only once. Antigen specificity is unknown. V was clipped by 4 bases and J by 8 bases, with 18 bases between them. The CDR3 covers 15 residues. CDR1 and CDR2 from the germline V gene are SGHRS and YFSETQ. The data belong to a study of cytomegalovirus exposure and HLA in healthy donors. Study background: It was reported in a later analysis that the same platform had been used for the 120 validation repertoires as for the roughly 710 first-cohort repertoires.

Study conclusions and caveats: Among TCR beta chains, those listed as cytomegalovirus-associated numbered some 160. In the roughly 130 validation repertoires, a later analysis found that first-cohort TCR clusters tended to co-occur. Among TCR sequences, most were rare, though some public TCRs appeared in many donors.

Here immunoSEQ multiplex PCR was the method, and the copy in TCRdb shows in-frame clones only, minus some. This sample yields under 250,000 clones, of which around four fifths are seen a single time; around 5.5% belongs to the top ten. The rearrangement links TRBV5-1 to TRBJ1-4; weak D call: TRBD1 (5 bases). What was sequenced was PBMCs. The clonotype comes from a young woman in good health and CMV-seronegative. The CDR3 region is CASSRDGREYEKLFF. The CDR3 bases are TGCGCCAGCAGCCGGGACGGCCGGGAGTACGAAAAACTGTTTTTT.